The 29 T cell receptor beta chains listed next were all sequenced from one sample in a study of cytomegalovirus exposure and HLA in healthy donors. PCR primers comprised 60 Vbeta and 13 Jbeta primers. TCRdb keeps only in-frame clones here, not all; method: immunoSEQ multiplex PCR. The table has over 200,000 clones, roughly 80% seen once; the top ten hold 3.8%. Sequenced material: PBMCs. The receptors were gathered from a male donor in good health and CMV-seronegative.

This clone was picked up a small number of times. J is TRBJ2-5 and V is TRBV2; D perhaps matches TRBD1 (6 bases). Per germline, CDR1 SNHLY and CDR2 FYNNEI. This CDR3 comprises 12 residues. The ends were cut back, 9 bases at V and 5 bases at J, with 13 bases in the middle. The CDR3 loop reads CASSTGLETQYF. Here the CDR3 DNA reads TGTGCCAGTAGTACAGGGTTGGAGACCCAGTACTTC.

V usage is TRBV19 and J usage is TRBJ2-1; D might be TRBD2 (5 bases). V shed 2 bases and J shed 8 bases, with 22 bases lying between them. CDR1 LNHDA and CDR2 SQIVND come from the germline V gene (reference sequence). The CDR3 totals 17 residues. CDR3 nucleotide sequence: TGTGCCAGTAGTATATGGCGAGGGAGTAGGATTATAGATGAGCAGTTCTTC. Translation gives CASSIWRGSRIIDEQFF. Full variable domain (outside the CDR3, taken from reference TRBV19 and TRBJ2-1): DGGITQSPKYLFRKEGQNVTLSCEQNLNHDAMYWYRQDPGQGLRLIYYSQIVNDFQKGDIAEGYSVSREKKESFPLTVTSAQKNPTAFYLCASSIWRGSRIIDEQFFGPGTRLTVL.

The CDR3 spells CASSPSGQSRGYSNQPQHF. DNA for the CDR3: TGTGCCAGCAGCCCCAGCGGACAGTCCAGGGGGTATAGCAATCAGCCCCAGCATTTT. The rearrangement joins TRBV7-3 to TRBJ1-5, with TRBD1 identical over 7 bases. The V segment lost 5 bases and the J segment 0 bases; nucleotides outside the gene matches: 16. The CDR3 runs to 19 residues. The germline CDR1 and CDR2 sequences are SGHTA and FQGTGA.

This clone was found a few times. This chain connects TRBV7-9 to TRBJ1-3, with D hard to call. The CDR3 is made up of 14 amino acids. Trimming shortened V by 3 bases and J by 3 bases, and 9 bases separated the two germline ends. Germline CDR1 reads SEHNR; CDR2 reads FQNEAQ (reference sequence). This chain's CDR3 is CASSFSLNGNTIYF. As DNA, the CDR3 is TGTGCCAGCAGCTTTTCACTAAATGGAAACACCATATATTTT.

The V gene is TRBV18, the J gene TRBJ2-7; D perhaps matches TRBD1 (6 bases). This CDR3 comprises 14 residues. The V and J ends lost 3 bases and 4 bases respectively, with 13 bases between them. Germline-derived CDR1 and CDR2 are KGHSH and LQKENI. The CDR3 nucleotides read TGTGCCAGCTCACCTCTACAGGGTACATACGAGCAGTACTTC. It specifies CASSPLQGTYEQYF.

This clone occurred once. This sample includes further DNA sequences coding for the same CDR3. V usage is TRBV6-6 and J usage is TRBJ1-2; possible D gene TRBD1, 5 bases. CDR3 size: 13 residues. The germline CDR1 and CDR2 sequences are MNHNY and SVGAGI (reference sequence). V was cut by 0 bases and J by 6 bases, with 8 bases left in between. CDR3 sequence: CASSYSGGDGYTF. The CDR3 bases are TGTGCCAGCAGTTACTCCGGGGGGGATGGCTACACCTTC.

The chain employs TRBV28 and TRBJ1-4; D may be TRBD1 (5 bases). The CDR3 contains 14 residues. The V gene's germline CDR1 is MDHEN and CDR2 SYDVKM. The V end was cut by 3 bases, the J end by 2 bases, with 7 bases between. CDR3 region: CASSFPGTNEKLFF. As DNA, the CDR3 is TGTGCCAGCAGTTTCCCAGGGACTAATGAAAAACTGTTTTTT.

The V call is TRBV9, the J call TRBJ2-2, with 9 positions matching TRBD2. Looked up from germline, CDR1 is SGDLS and CDR2 is YYNGEE. V lost 3 bases to trimming and J lost 1 base; unmatched junction nucleotides: 4. This CDR3 has 16 residues. CDR3 in amino acids: CASSGGLALNTGELFF. DNA for the CDR3: TGTGCCAGCAGCGGGGGACTAGCTCTGAACACCGGGGAGCTGTTTTTT.

The chain combines TRBV6-1 with TRBJ1-1; 8 bases fit TRBD1. The CDR3 has 15 residues. The V and J ends lost 8 bases and 5 bases, in that order; junction bases with no gene match: 13. In germline, CDR1 is MNHNS, CDR2 SASEGT. The CDR3 region has the DNA TGTGCCAGCCCCCTTAGGACAGGGAGGAAAACTGAAGCTTTCTTT. Its protein is CASPLRTGRKTEAFF.

This clone was detected a few times. The chain combines TRBV7-8 with TRBJ2-3; TRBD2 is a possible D gene (5 bases). V was shortened by 1 base and J by 0 bases, with 11 bases between the two germline ends. This CDR3 has 16 amino acids. The germline CDR1 and CDR2 sequences are SGHVS and FQNEAQ. CDR3 amino acids: CASSLGLPTSTDTQYF. The CDR3, as DNA: TGTGCCAGCAGCTTAGGACTACCCACCAGCACAGATACGCAGTATTTT. Full variable domain (missing parts from reference TRBV7-8 and TRBJ2-3): GAGVSQSPRYKVAKRGQDVALRCDPISGHVSLFWYQQALGQGPEFLTYFQNEAQLDKSGLPSDRFFAERPEGSVSTLKIQRTQQEDSAVYLCASSLGLPTSTDTQYFGPGTRLTVL.

The chain has TRBV11-2 and TRBJ2-2; maybe TRBD2 (6 bases). Trimming left V 2 bases short and J 1 base short, with 8 bases between. Germline V CDR1 and CDR2: SGHAT, FQNNGV. This CDR3 is 15 amino acids long. CDR3 nucleotide sequence: TGTGCCAGCAGCTTATTGGGGGGGAACACCGGGGAGCTGTTTTTT. Residues: CASSLLGGNTGELFF.

This clone was seen only once. The chain recombines TRBV6-4 with TRBJ1-2; the D gene is possibly TRBD1 (6 bases). With 6 bases removed from V and 5 bases from J, the gap between germline ends came to 13 bases. The CDR3 totals 13 residues. The germline V gene has CDR1 MRHNA and CDR2 SNTAGT. As DNA, the CDR3 is TGTGCCAGCAGACCGGACACAGGGTATGGCTACACCTTC. Translated: CASRPDTGYGYTF.

The chain carries TRBV5-1 and TRBJ2-3; 7 bases align to TRBD2. J lost 4 bases, V lost 1 base, and 12 bases had no gene match. The V gene's germline CDR1 is SGHRS and CDR2 YFSETQ. The length of the CDR3 is 17 residues. The CDR3 DNA reads TGCGCCAGCAGCTTGTACGTCGGCGGGAGTAGGCCAGATACGCAGTATTTT. Translated, it gives CASSLYVGGSRPDTQYF.

V and J are TRBV6-5 and TRBJ1-1, with D unclear. Germline values: CDR1 MNHEY, CDR2 SVGAGI. The CDR3 is made up of 13 amino acids. Trimming removed 11 bases at V and 1 base at J, with 14 bases between. DNA for the CDR3: TGTGCCGCCCGTTTCTCGGGGAACACTGAAGCTTTCTTT. This encodes CAARFSGNTEAFF.

This rearrangement joins TRBV6-1 to TRBJ2-1, with a tentative D call TRBD2 (5 bases). The CDR3 is made up of 14 amino acids. Germline lookup yields CDR1 MNHNS and CDR2 SASEGT. Trimming left V 4 bases short and J 5 bases short, with 12 bases between. CDR3: CASSATGVHNEQFF. CDR3 DNA sequence: TGTGCCAGCAGTGCTACCGGGGTCCACAATGAGCAGTTCTTC.

This clone was picked up one time. The chain has TRBV5-1 and TRBJ2-3; maybe TRBD1 (5 bases). This CDR3 is built from 15 residues. The V gene lost 4 bases and the J gene lost 4 bases, with 16 bases spanning the gap. Germline CDR1 is SGHRS and CDR2 is YFSETQ. In DNA, the CDR3 is TGCGCCAGCAGCCCAGGTAGGGGCACCCCAGATACGCAGTATTTT. It codes for CASSPGRGTPDTQYF.

The V and J genes are TRBV9 and TRBJ2-7; 11 positions agree with TRBD2. Germline CDR1 and CDR2: SGDLS and YYNGEE. V was clipped by 5 bases and J by 1 base; unmatched bases: 2. CDR3 size: 14 residues. CDR3 in amino acids: CASSGTSGSYEQYF. The CDR3 bases are TGTGCCAGCAGTGGGACTAGCGGATCCTACGAGCAGTACTTC.

With regard to this clone: Its ends do not fully match the called genes, so a read error is possible. The chain uses TRBV7-9 and TRBJ1-1; D may be TRBD1 (6 bases). The CDR3 contains 15 residues. Germline CDR1 SEHNR, CDR2 FQNEAQ (reference sequence). The CDR3 protein is CSSSPKDSSDTEAFF. The CDR3 nucleotides are TGTTCCAGCAGCCCAAAGGACAGCTCAGACACTGAAGCTTTCTTT.

This chain links TRBV2 with TRBJ2-7; 7 nucleotides match TRBD1. V lost 6 bases, J lost 5 bases, and 10 bases stayed unmatched. The CDR3 sequence is 14 residues long. CDR1 SNHLY and CDR2 FYNNEI come from the germline V gene. This chain's CDR3 is CASSQDRHTDEQYF. In DNA form, the CDR3 reads TGTGCCAGCAGCCAGGACAGGCATACAGACGAGCAGTACTTC.

This clone came up a few times. This chain connects TRBV14 to TRBJ2-1; 10 bases match TRBD2. V was pared by 4 bases and J by 4 bases, with 4 bases of the junction left unmatched. The CDR3 contains 15 residues. CDR1 and CDR2 (germline): SGHDN, FVKESK. In DNA, the CDR3 is TGTGCCAGCAGCCGGACTAGCGGTTATTACAATGAGCAGTTCTTC. It translates to CASSRTSGYYNEQFF. Combining the CDR3 with reference TRBV14 and TRBJ2-1 gives the whole variable domain EAGVTQFPSHSVIEKGQTVTLRCDPISGHDNLYWYRRVMGKEIKFLLHFVKESKQDESGMPNNRFLAERTGGTYSTLKVQPAELEDSGVYFCASSRTSGYYNEQFFGPGTRLTVL.

This clone was detected only a few times. The rearrangement uses TRBV9 and TRBJ2-1, with D uncertain. Looked up from germline, CDR1 is SGDLS and CDR2 is YYNGEE. Trimming cost V 4 bases and J 5 bases, with 4 bases left between them. This CDR3 is built from 11 residues. The chain's CDR3 is CASSFNNEQFF. The CDR3 DNA reads as TGTGCCAGCAGCTTTAACAATGAGCAGTTCTTC.

V and J are TRBV6-1 and TRBJ1-3, with 9 bases fitting TRBD1. The CDR3 extends over 16 amino acids. Per germline, CDR1 MNHNS and CDR2 SASEGT. The ends lost 1 base at V and 5 bases at J; junction bases unmatched: 6. The CDR3 region has the DNA TGTGCCAGCAGTGAAGTGGGGACAGGGATGAGAAACACCATATATTTT. Its translation: CASSEVGTGMRNTIYF.

The V call is TRBV11-2, the J call TRBJ1-4; the D is unclear. The CDR3 spans 16 residues. Trimming took off 5 bases at V and 7 bases at J, with 20 bases between the two ends. In germline, CDR1 is SGHAT, CDR2 FQNNGV. CDR3 amino acids: CASSPDMVRTGEKLFF. CDR3 coding DNA: TGTGCCAGCAGCCCCGATATGGTCCGCACGGGTGAAAAACTGTTTTTT.

The rearrangement uses TRBV6-4 and TRBJ2-3; 11 nucleotides line up with TRBD2. This CDR3 is 15 amino acids long. J lost 4 bases, V lost 8 bases, and 8 bases had no gene match. Germline assignment: CDR1 MRHNA and CDR2 SNTAGT. In DNA form, the CDR3 reads TGTGCCAGCGGGACTAGCGGAGGAGGGGCAGATACGCAGTATTTT. Translating gives CASGTSGGGADTQYF.

The chain couples TRBV11-2 to TRBJ1-5; D is unclear. CDR1 SGHAT and CDR2 FQNNGV come from the germline V gene. V lost 0 bases and J lost 5, with 8 bases in between. This CDR3 is built from 14 residues. CDR3 DNA: TGTGCCAGCAGCTTAGAGGCGGCCCATCAGCCCCAGCATTTT. It yields the protein CASSLEAAHQPQHF.

The chain combines TRBV29-1 with TRBJ2-5, with D possibly matching TRBD1 (5 bases). TRBJ2-7 explains the end of the DNA better; the J call may be wrong. CDR1 is SQVTM and CDR2 is ANQGSEA in the germline V gene. CDR3 length: 13 amino acids. CDR3 DNA sequence: TGCAGCGTTGTAGGGGAACACTACTACGAGCAGTACTTC. Encoded protein: CSVVGEHYYEQYF.

For this clone: Other nucleotide sequences in the sample specify the same CDR3. The genes are TRBV9 and TRBJ2-1, with D unresolved. Germline loops: CDR1 SGDLS, CDR2 YYNGEE. CDR3 length equals 12 residues. The V gene lost 0 bases and the J gene lost 6 bases, with 4 bases spanning the gap. In nucleotides, the CDR3 is TGTGCCAGCAGCGTAGGACTCAATGAGCAGTTCTTC. Translated: CASSVGLNEQFF.

This chain uses TRBV7-9 with TRBJ1-5; D not certain. The CDR3 is 14 residues long. V dropped 4 bases and J dropped 6 bases, with 13 bases sitting between them. Germline V gives CDR1 SEHNR, CDR2 FQNEAQ (reference sequence). The CDR3 is CASSSTTGSQPQHF. CDR3 sequence (DNA): TGTGCCAGCAGCTCTACAACGGGGAGTCAGCCCCAGCATTTT.

This chain connects TRBV19 to TRBJ2-3; possibly TRBD1 for D (6 bases). Trimming took off 3 bases at V and 2 bases at J, with 12 bases between the two ends. The V gene's germline CDR1 is LNHDA and CDR2 SQIVND (reference sequence). This CDR3 comprises 15 residues. The CDR3 spells CASSIEQGATDTQYF. In DNA form, the CDR3 reads TGTGCCAGTAGTATCGAACAGGGCGCCACAGATACGCAGTATTTT.